The next 19 T cell receptor beta chains were all read from a single sample in a study of blood T cell repertoires in COVID-19. Assay: immunoSEQ multiplex PCR; the TCRdb copy retains only in-frame clones and omits some. Of roughly 250,000 clones detected, more than 75% appear once; the ten largest clones hold under 15%. The sample comprised peripheral blood. These receptors were obtained from a woman aged 60-70 years with active or convalescent COVID-19.

The V gene is TRBV19, the J gene TRBJ2-7; 9 bases map to TRBD1. V trimming: 3 bases; J trimming: 4 bases; junction bases outside the gene matches: 16. The CDR3 sequence is 18 residues long. Germline V gene lookup returns CDR1 LNHDA and CDR2 SQIVND (reference sequence). The CDR3 DNA reads TGTGCCAGTAGTATGGGGACTTACCGGGACAGGGTAAAGTACGAGCAGTACTTC. Its protein is CASSMGTYRDRVKYEQYF.

This rearrangement joins TRBV9 to TRBJ2-1, with TRBD2 matching 9 bases. CDR3 length: 15 amino acids. The junction had 5 bases not matched to a gene; V was cut back by 1 base and J by 6 bases. Germline V gives CDR1 SGDLS, CDR2 YYNGEE. CDR3 amino acids: CASSVLAGGPNEQFF. CDR3 nucleotides: TGTGCCAGCAGCGTATTGGCGGGGGGGCCCAATGAGCAGTTCTTC.

This clone occurred once. The V gene is TRBV7-2, the J gene TRBJ2-7, with D maybe TRBD2 (7 bases). The CDR3 has 18 residues. The germline gives CDR1 SGHTA, CDR2 FQGNSA. V lost 7 bases and J 0 bases, leaving 25 bases between the germline ends. The CDR3 spells CASTPFGTRGPSSYEQYF. CDR3 DNA sequence: TGTGCCAGCACCCCTTTTGGAACGCGGGGGCCCAGCTCCTACGAGCAGTACTTC.

The genes are TRBV3-1 (or the pseudogene TRBV3-2) and TRBJ2-2, with TRBD1 matching 10 bases. This CDR3 is 15 amino acids long. Germline-derived CDR1 and CDR2 are LGHDT and YNNKEL (reference sequence). With 4 bases clipped from V and 1 base from J, the junction kept 0 bases outside the gene matches. CDR3 sequence (DNA): TGTGCCAGCAGCCGGACAGGGGGGAACACCGGGGAGCTGTTTTTT. Encoded protein: CASSRTGGNTGELFF.

V gene TRBV9 combines with J gene TRBJ2-3; 8 bases agree with TRBD2. The CDR3 runs 18 residues. V shed 0 bases and J 9 bases; nucleotides not matched to a gene: 18. The germline V gene has CDR1 SGDLS and CDR2 YYNGEE. As DNA, the CDR3 is TGTGCCAGCAGCGTAGACGGTAGCGGGGCCTTCCCACAGATAACGCAGTATTTT. The encoded protein is CASSVDGSGAFPQITQYF.

The V gene is TRBV7-2, the J gene TRBJ1-3; D call uncertain. Per germline, CDR1 SGHTA and CDR2 FQGNSA. The V gene lost 5 bases and the J gene lost 0 bases, with 11 bases spanning the gap. This CDR3 contains 15 residues. DNA for the CDR3: TGTGCCAGCAGCCACGACGGGAGCTCTGGAAACACCATATATTTT. This gives the protein CASSHDGSSGNTIYF.

This rearrangement joins TRBV5-1 to TRBJ2-1; 9 bases are a match to TRBD2. CDR3 length: 18 residues. J was trimmed by 4 bases and V by 3 bases; bases with no gene match: 14. Germline CDR1 and CDR2: SGHRS and YFSETQ. CDR3 bases: TGCGCCAGCAGCTCTGGGCTAGCGGGACCGAGGGGATACAATGAGCAGTTCTTC. Its protein is CASSSGLAGPRGYNEQFF. The full variable domain, completed using reference TRBV5-1 and TRBJ2-1, is KAGVTQTPRYLIKTRGQQVTLSCSPISGHRSVSWYQQTPGQGLQFLFEYFSETQRNKGNFPGRFSGRQFSNSRSEMNVSTLELGDSALYLCASSSGLAGPRGYNEQFFGPGTRLTVL.

This clone showed up just a few times. The CDR3 DNA is TGTGCCAGCAGTTTCACGGCGGACACTGAAGCTTTCTTT. Encoded protein: CASSFTADTEAFF. The rearrangement links TRBV28 to TRBJ1-1; D call uncertain. Germline V lookup: CDR1 MDHEN, CDR2 SYDVKM. The CDR3 has 13 amino acids. Deletions cut 3 bases from V and 3 bases from J, with 8 bases between.

The chain combines TRBV15 with TRBJ2-1; possible D gene TRBD1, 6 bases. Germline V lookup: CDR1 LNHNV, CDR2 YYDKDF (reference sequence). V lost 5 bases, J lost 8 bases, and 16 bases lay in between. The CDR3 extends over 14 amino acids. CDR3 loop: CATSFGQPFDEQFF. CDR3 nucleotides: TGTGCCACCAGCTTCGGACAGCCTTTCGATGAGCAGTTCTTC.

The chain links TRBV6-6 to TRBJ1-6; a weak D match, TRBD1 (6 bases). Germline CDR1 and CDR2: MNHNY and SVGAGI (reference sequence). Trimming pared 5 bases from V and 7 bases from J, leaving 18 bases between. The length of the CDR3 is 16 residues. The CDR3 spells CASSPQGIGKNSPLHF. CDR3 sequence (DNA): TGTGCCAGCAGTCCCCAGGGGATAGGGAAGAATTCACCCCTCCACTTT.

This chain links TRBV18 with TRBJ2-1; TRBD2 aligns across 10 bases. Trimming took 2 bases from V and 12 from J; bases not matched to a gene: 13. This CDR3 is built from 16 residues. In germline, CDR1 is KGHSH, CDR2 LQKENI. The CDR3 loop reads CASSPVALAGAGGQFF. The CDR3 DNA reads TGTGCCAGCTCACCAGTAGCGCTAGCGGGGGCCGGGGGGCAGTTCTTC.

V is TRBV7-3 and J is TRBJ2-7; D is perhaps TRBD2 (5 bases). The germline V gene has CDR1 SGHTA and CDR2 FQGTGA. Trimming shortened V by 5 bases and J by 0 bases, and 11 bases separated the two germline ends. The CDR3 consists of 14 residues. CDR3: CASSPHAGSYEQYF. Here the CDR3 DNA reads TGTGCCAGCAGCCCCCACGCGGGCTCCTACGAGCAGTACTTC.

This clone occurred once. The V call is TRBV28, the J call TRBJ1-4; TRBD1 might be the D (5 bases). The V end was cut by 6 bases, the J end by 7 bases, with 18 bases between. CDR3 length: 15 residues. Per the germline V gene, CDR1 is MDHEN and CDR2 is SYDVKM. The chain's CDR3 is CASSINWGGTEKLFF. In nucleotides, the CDR3 is TGTGCCAGCAGCATAAACTGGGGGGGGACTGAAAAACTGTTTTTT.

The genes are TRBV4-2 and TRBJ2-1; D is undetermined. The ends were cut back, 0 bases at V and 7 bases at J, with 7 bases in the middle. The CDR3 runs to 13 residues. Germline lookup yields CDR1 LGHNA and CDR2 YNFKEQ. The DNA of the CDR3 is TGTGCCAGCAGCCAAGATAGTCGGAATGAGCAGTTCTTC. Its translation is CASSQDSRNEQFF.

This chain uses TRBV9 with TRBJ1-2; D unresolved. Trimming took off 3 bases at V and 6 bases at J, with 21 bases between the two ends. CDR1 and CDR2 (germline): SGDLS, YYNGEE. The CDR3 extends over 16 amino acids. CDR3 in amino acids: CASSGSPQLTSDGYTF. The CDR3 nucleotides read TGTGCCAGCAGCGGGAGCCCCCAGCTGACCTCGGATGGCTACACCTTC.

The V and J genes are TRBV2 and TRBJ1-6, with D hard to call. The V end was cut by 7 bases, the J end by 5 bases, with 12 bases between. This CDR3 comprises 14 residues. Germline CDR1 is SNHLY and CDR2 is FYNNEI. The CDR3 loop reads CASTLEADNSPLHF. CDR3 bases: TGTGCCAGCACCCTGGAGGCAGATAATTCACCCCTCCACTTT.

This chain connects TRBV4-3 to TRBJ2-1; a weak D match, TRBD2 (7 bases). Germline V gives CDR1 LGHNA, CDR2 YSLEER. The germline V and J ends were trimmed by 2 bases and 7 bases, with 24 bases remaining between them. The CDR3 loop spans 18 amino acids. As DNA, the CDR3 is TGCGCCAGCAGCCAACCACCTATAGCGGGCTATAGGGGGAATGAGCAGTTCTTC. Amino acid sequence: CASSQPPIAGYRGNEQFF.

The V and J genes are TRBV7-2 and TRBJ1-1, with D possibly matching TRBD1 (5 bases). V lost 1 base, J lost 1 base, and 10 bases lay in between. Germline CDR1 SGHTA, CDR2 FQGNSA. The CDR3 runs 15 residues. The CDR3 DNA reads as TGTGCCAGCAGCTTAGTGTCGGGGGGGAACACTGAAGCTTTCTTT. It specifies CASSLVSGGNTEAFF.

The V and J genes are TRBV7-9 and TRBJ2-3; the match to TRBD2 covers 7 bases. Trimming at V came to 5 bases and at J to 1 base, leaving 9 bases not matched to a gene. CDR3 length equals 16 residues. Germline V gene sequence: CDR1 SEHNR, CDR2 FQNEAQ (reference sequence). The CDR3 bases are TGTGCCAGCAGCCCCCGTGCGGGGGTTCGCACAGATACGCAGTATTTT. It specifies CASSPRAGVRTDTQYF.